The 32 T cell receptor beta chains below come from one sample, sequenced in a study of cytomegalovirus exposure and HLA in healthy donors. Assay: immunoSEQ multiplex PCR; the TCRdb copy retains only in-frame clones and omits some. Of approximately 190,000 clones listed, approximately 88% are singletons. The specimen was PBMCs. The receptors derive from a man aged 18 to 30 in good health and CMV-seropositive.

The chain has TRBV6-4 and TRBJ1-2; D ambiguous. This CDR3 spans 13 amino acids. The ends were cut back, 5 bases at V and 2 bases at J, with 9 bases in the middle. Germline loops: CDR1 MRHNA, CDR2 SNTAGT. The CDR3, as DNA: TGTGCCAGCAGTCCATCAGAAAACTATGGCTACACCTTC. Encoded protein: CASSPSENYGYTF.

This rearrangement joins TRBV13 to TRBJ1-4, with 9 bases lining up with TRBD1. Germline V gene lookup returns CDR1 PRHDT and CDR2 FYEKMQ (reference sequence). The CDR3 loop spans 15 amino acids. V was pared by 1 base and J by 7 bases, with 4 bases of the junction left unmatched. This chain's CDR3 is CASSLEGQGSEKLFF. The DNA for the CDR3 is TGTGCCAGCAGCTTAGAGGGACAGGGAAGTGAAAAACTGTTTTTT.

The chain links TRBV27 to TRBJ2-5; 9 bases fit TRBD1. Germline V gene lookup returns CDR1 MNHEY and CDR2 SMNVEV (reference sequence). Trimming took 5 bases from V and 10 from J; bases not matched to a gene: 8. This CDR3 comprises 13 residues. The CDR3 loop reads CASSPGQGKNQYF. CDR3 DNA sequence: TGTGCCAGCAGTCCTGGACAGGGGAAGAACCAGTACTTC.

This clone was seen repeatedly, ten times or more. This chain joins TRBV27 and TRBJ1-2; unclear D gene. V was cut by 2 bases and J by 8 bases, with 18 bases left in between. The germline gives CDR1 MNHEY, CDR2 SMNVEV (reference sequence). The CDR3 length is 15 residues. As DNA, the CDR3 is TGTGCCAGCAGTTTAGGGTCAGCTCCCCACGGGGGCTACACCTTC. Protein sequence: CASSLGSAPHGGYTF.

This rearrangement joins TRBV6-5 to TRBJ2-7; 7 nucleotides align to TRBD2. The V gene's germline CDR1 is MNHEY and CDR2 SVGAGI. V shed 9 bases and J 7 bases; nucleotides not matched to a gene: 18. The CDR3 length is 15 residues. The CDR3 sequence is CASYLQVPRGGEQYF. The CDR3, as DNA: TGTGCCAGTTATTTACAGGTCCCCCGGGGAGGGGAGCAGTACTTC.

The rearrangement links TRBV19 to TRBJ2-5, with D perhaps TRBD2 (5 bases). Germline CDR1 LNHDA, CDR2 SQIVND (reference sequence). Trimming took 0 bases from V and 2 from J, leaving 10 bases between them. The CDR3 totals 15 residues. CDR3 loop: CASSIDIQRQETQYF. Here the CDR3 DNA reads TGTGCCAGTAGTATAGACATTCAGCGGCAAGAGACCCAGTACTTC.

The chain recombines TRBV11-2 with TRBJ2-3; D not resolved. Trimming pared 5 bases from V and 2 bases from J, leaving 11 bases between. The CDR3 runs 14 residues. CDR1 and CDR2 (germline): SGHAT, FQNNGV. The chain's CDR3 is CASSQVELTDTQYF. For the CDR3, the DNA is TGTGCCAGCAGCCAAGTCGAGCTCACAGATACGCAGTATTTT.

Only one count was recorded for this clone. J is TRBJ2-7 and V is TRBV2, with D possibly TRBD1 on 6 matching bases. CDR1 is SNHLY and CDR2 is FYNNEI in the germline V gene. The CDR3 consists of 14 residues. With 9 bases removed from V and 2 bases from J, the gap between germline ends came to 17 bases. The CDR3 loop reads CASLEGVGTYEQYF. For the CDR3, the DNA is TGTGCCAGTTTAGAGGGGGTAGGGACCTACGAGCAGTACTTC.

V and J are TRBV2 and TRBJ2-5; weak D call: TRBD1 (5 bases). The CDR3 has 13 residues. Trimming took off 6 bases at V and 1 base at J, with 9 bases between the two ends. CDR1 and CDR2 (germline): SNHLY, FYNNEI. CDR3 DNA: TGTGCCAGCAGCGGACACCTCCAAGAGACCCAGTACTTC. Translating gives CASSGHLQETQYF.

The chain employs TRBV4-3 and TRBJ2-7; 7 bases are a match to TRBD2. V lost 4 bases to trimming and J lost 1 base; unmatched junction nucleotides: 4. The CDR3 loop spans 14 amino acids. Germline V lookup: CDR1 LGHNA, CDR2 YSLEER. The CDR3 DNA follows: TGCGCCAGCAGCCGGGGGGGATTATCCTACGAGCAGTACTTC. Its translation is CASSRGGLSYEQYF.

The J gene is TRBJ2-7, the V gene TRBV6-1; 7 bases map to TRBD1. CDR3 size: 15 residues. V lost 3 bases, J lost 4 bases, and 9 bases stayed unmatched. The germline V gene has CDR1 MNHNS and CDR2 SASEGT. CDR3 nucleotide sequence: TGTGCCAGCAGTGACCTTAGGGGGCGCAAGTACGAGCAGTACTTC. Protein product: CASSDLRGRKYEQYF.

The chain uses TRBV7-9 and TRBJ2-7, with 13 bases aligning to TRBD2. The CDR3 sequence is 15 residues long. CDR1 SEHNR and CDR2 FQNEAQ come from the germline V gene (reference sequence). Trimming at V came to 5 bases and at J to 2 bases, leaving 3 bases not matched to a gene. The CDR3 DNA is TGTGCCAGCAGCCCACTAGCGGGGGGGGCCTACGAGCAGTACTTC. This encodes CASSPLAGGAYEQYF.

The chain recombines TRBV4-3 with TRBJ2-7; 7 nucleotides match TRBD1. CDR3 length: 15 residues. The V gene end was trimmed by 0 bases and the J gene end by 2 bases; junction bases not matched to a gene: 4. The germline V gene encodes CDR1 LGHNA and CDR2 YSLEER. The CDR3 spells CASSQDRDRTYEQYF. CDR3 nucleotides: TGCGCCAGCAGCCAAGATCGGGACAGAACCTACGAGCAGTACTTC.

J is TRBJ2-1 and V is TRBV7-3, with a weak D call TRBD2 (5 bases). The CDR3 length is 14 residues. The ends were cut back, 5 bases at V and 1 base at J, with 9 bases in the middle. Germline CDR1 and CDR2: SGHTA and FQGTGA. Written as DNA, the CDR3 is TGTGCCAGCAGCCCTAGAGGGTCCTACAATGAGCAGTTCTTC. This gives the protein CASSPRGSYNEQFF.

This sequence joins TRBV18 and TRBJ2-7; D remains ambiguous. The V gene lost 2 bases and the J gene lost 5 bases, with 7 bases spanning the gap. This CDR3 contains 12 residues. Germline V lookup: CDR1 KGHSH, CDR2 LQKENI. The CDR3 loop reads CASSPSLHEQYF. The CDR3 DNA is TGTGCCAGCTCACCAAGCCTCCACGAGCAGTACTTC.

The table lists this clone with a count of one. This rearrangement joins TRBV4-3 to TRBJ2-1; D remains ambiguous. Germline-derived CDR1 and CDR2 are LGHNA and YSLEER. The ends were cut back, 1 base at V and 7 bases at J, with 14 bases in the middle. This CDR3 has 15 amino acids. CDR3 residues: CASSQAWYSGNEQFF. CDR3 in DNA: TGCGCCAGCAGCCAAGCATGGTACTCCGGGAATGAGCAGTTCTTC.

Turning to this clone: Because the CDR3's place on the DNA is in doubt, the DNA is left out and the CDR3 is given as listed by TCRdb. The J gene is TRBJ2-1, the V gene TRBV1; no check of the table's D call, TRBD2, against the DNA was made. TRBV1 is designated a pseudogene. The CDR3 adds up to 13 amino acids, both ends counted. Here the CDR3 reads CFLVALGNNEQFF.

The genes are TRBV4-2 and TRBJ2-3; D not resolved. Germline lookup yields CDR1 LGHNA and CDR2 YNFKEQ. This CDR3 has 12 amino acids. With 0 bases removed from V and 6 bases from J, the gap between germline ends came to 4 bases. The CDR3: CASSQDRDTQYF. DNA of the CDR3: TGTGCCAGCAGCCAAGACAGGGATACGCAGTATTTT.

The J gene is TRBJ2-5, the V gene TRBV5-6, with D uncertain. CDR1 and CDR2 from the germline V gene are SGHDT and YYEEEE. Trimming left V 6 bases short and J 6 bases short, with 15 bases between. This CDR3 contains 13 residues. DNA of the CDR3: TGTGCCAGCATATTTTCCTCGGGTCAGACCCAGTACTTC. Protein: CASIFSSGQTQYF.

The chain couples TRBV27 to TRBJ2-2; D unresolved. V gave up 5 bases and J gave up 5 bases, with 15 bases separating them. The CDR3 consists of 15 residues. CDR1 and CDR2 from the germline V gene are MNHEY and SMNVEV (reference sequence). This CDR3 is CASSLYPPRTGELFF. CDR3 DNA: TGTGCCAGCAGTCTCTACCCCCCCAGGACCGGGGAGCTGTTTTTT.

The gene calls are TRBV28 and TRBJ2-1; 7 bases fit TRBD2. The CDR3 runs to 15 residues. From germline, CDR1 is MDHEN and CDR2 SYDVKM. V was pared by 7 bases and J by 0 bases, with 6 bases of the junction left unmatched. The CDR3 nucleotides read TGTGCCAGCACCCGCGGGGGTCTCTCCTACAATGAGCAGTTCTTC. Translation: CASTRGGLSYNEQFF.

This chain uses TRBV2 with TRBJ2-7; 10 bases map to TRBD1. Germline V gene sequence: CDR1 SNHLY, CDR2 FYNNEI. The CDR3 is made up of 14 amino acids. V lost 7 bases to trimming and J lost 1 base; unmatched junction nucleotides: 4. CDR3: CASTGQGYSYEQYF. The CDR3 DNA reads as TGTGCCAGCACGGGACAGGGGTATTCCTACGAGCAGTACTTC.

The CDR3 loop is CASHKAGGADTQYF. The CDR3, as DNA: TGTGCCAGCCATAAAGCGGGAGGGGCAGATACGCAGTATTTT. This chain links TRBV25-1 with TRBJ2-3; 10 nucleotides line up with TRBD2. Germline values: CDR1 MGHDK, CDR2 SYGVNS. The CDR3 extends over 14 amino acids. The ends lost 8 bases at V and 4 bases at J; junction bases unmatched: 6.

The chain employs TRBV30 and TRBJ2-3, with TRBD2 matching 8 bases. The CDR3 consists of 14 residues. Germline CDR1 GTSNPN, CDR2 SVGIG (reference sequence). V lost 2 bases and J lost 6; bases outside the gene matches: 7. This chain's CDR3 is CAWSSSGGADTQYF. The CDR3 DNA reads as TGTGCCTGGAGTTCATCGGGAGGGGCCGATACGCAGTATTTT.

The chain links TRBV5-1 to TRBJ1-2; possibly TRBD1 for D (6 bases). This CDR3 region has 13 residues. V was clipped by 0 bases and J by 6 bases, with 9 bases between them. From germline, CDR1 is SGHRS and CDR2 YFSETQ. CDR3 sequence reads: CASSLGQGNGYTF. CDR3 nucleotide sequence: TGCGCCAGCAGCTTGGGGCAGGGGAATGGCTACACCTTC.

The J gene is TRBJ2-1, the V gene TRBV5-4; D remains ambiguous. Trimming took 0 bases from V and 12 from J, leaving 7 bases between them. This CDR3 spans 11 amino acids. From germline, CDR1 is SGHNT and CDR2 YYREEE (reference sequence). CDR3 sequence: CASSLVRGQFF. DNA for the CDR3: TGTGCCAGCAGCTTGGTCCGAGGGCAGTTCTTC.

This chain joins TRBV30 and TRBJ2-2; 14 positions match TRBD2. The germline V gene encodes CDR1 GTSNPN and CDR2 SVGIG (reference sequence). This CDR3 has 16 amino acids. The ends lost 7 bases at V and 5 bases at J; junction bases unmatched: 9. CDR3 sequence reads: CASPGLAGDLTGELFF. CDR3 in DNA: TGTGCCTCCCCGGGACTAGCGGGAGATTTGACCGGGGAGCTGTTTTTT.

V and J are TRBV6-5 and TRBJ1-3, with 8 bases matching TRBD1. The CDR3 sequence is 15 residues long. From germline, CDR1 is MNHEY and CDR2 SVGAGI. The ends lost 6 bases at V and 0 bases at J; junction bases unmatched: 4. This CDR3 reads CASRPDRASGNTIYF. For the CDR3, the DNA is TGTGCCAGCAGACCGGACAGGGCCTCTGGAAACACCATATATTTT.

This clone was observed once. The rearrangement joins TRBV19 to TRBJ2-1; D is unclear. Germline CDR1 LNHDA, CDR2 SQIVND (reference sequence). The V gene lost 3 bases and the J gene lost 1 base, with 10 bases spanning the gap. The CDR3 is 15 amino acids. Here the CDR3 DNA reads TGTGCCAGTAGTATTACTGAGCATTCCTACAATGAGCAGTTCTTC. This sequence encodes CASSITEHSYNEQFF.

The gene calls are TRBV7-9 and TRBJ1-5, with 9 positions matching TRBD1. CDR1 and CDR2 from the germline V gene are SEHNR and FQNEAQ (reference sequence). V shed 0 bases, J shed 3 bases, and the junction held 3 bases outside the gene matches. This CDR3 is 16 amino acids long. For the CDR3, the DNA is TGTGCCAGCAGCTTAGCAGGGACAGGGAACAATCAGCCCCAGCATTTT. It specifies CASSLAGTGNNQPQHF.

This chain uses TRBV28 with TRBJ2-7; D is undetermined. CDR1 is MDHEN, CDR2 SYDVKM, per germline. CDR3 length equals 12 residues. The ends were cut back, 6 bases at V and 0 bases at J, with 6 bases in the middle. The CDR3 DNA follows: TGTGCCAGCAGGACACTCTCCTACGAGCAGTACTTC. It codes for CASRTLSYEQYF. The variable domain in full, completed from reference TRBV28 and TRBJ2-7, reads DVKVTQSSRYLVKRTGEKVFLECVQDMDHENMFWYRQDPGLGLRLIYFSYDVKMKEKGDIPEGYSVSREKKERFSLILESASTNQTSMYLCASRTLSYEQYFGPGTRLTVT.

The chain links TRBV4-3 to TRBJ1-5; maybe TRBD1 (5 bases). Trimming left V 8 bases short and J 3 bases short, with 11 bases between. The CDR3 extends over 13 amino acids. The germline gives CDR1 LGHNA, CDR2 YSLEER. CDR3 in amino acids: CASAQGNNQPQHF. CDR3 DNA: TGCGCCAGCGCTCAGGGTAACAATCAGCCCCAGCATTTT.